The T cell receptor (beta chain) described here comes from a study of blood T cell repertoires in COVID-19. Profiled with immunoSEQ multiplex PCR; TCRdb holds only in-frame clones, not every one. The sample shows about 74,000 clones, about nine tenths of them seen only once. Trimming pared 2 bases from V and 6 bases from J, leaving 5 bases between. The CDR3 has 12 residues. From germline, CDR1 is MDHEN and CDR2 SYDVKM. Material: peripheral blood. This clonotype originated in a man in his forties or fifties with acute or convalescent COVID-19. The gene calls are TRBV28 and TRBJ1-5; D remains ambiguous. CDR3 loop: CASSLPGQPQHF. In DNA, the CDR3 is TGTGCCAGCAGTTTACCCGGTCAGCCCCAGCATTTT.